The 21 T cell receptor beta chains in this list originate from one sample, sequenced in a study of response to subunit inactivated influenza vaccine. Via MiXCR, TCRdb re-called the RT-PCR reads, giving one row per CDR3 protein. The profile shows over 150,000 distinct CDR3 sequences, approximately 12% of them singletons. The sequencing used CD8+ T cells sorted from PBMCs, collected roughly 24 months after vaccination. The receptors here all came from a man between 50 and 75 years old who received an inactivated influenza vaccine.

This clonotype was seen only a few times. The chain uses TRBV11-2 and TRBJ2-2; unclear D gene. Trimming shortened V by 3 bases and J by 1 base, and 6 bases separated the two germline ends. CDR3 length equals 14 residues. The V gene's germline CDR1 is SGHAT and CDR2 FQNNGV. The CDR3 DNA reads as TGTGCCAGCAGCTTTTCAGAGAACACCGGGGAGCTGTTTTTT. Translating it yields CASSFSENTGELFF.

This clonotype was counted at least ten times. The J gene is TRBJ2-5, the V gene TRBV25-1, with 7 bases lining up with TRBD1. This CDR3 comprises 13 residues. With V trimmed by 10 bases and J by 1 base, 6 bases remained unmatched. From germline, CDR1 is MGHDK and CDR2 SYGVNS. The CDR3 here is CAKLQGFQETQYF. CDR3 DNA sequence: TGTGCCAAGCTACAGGGGTTCCAAGAGACCCAGTACTTC.

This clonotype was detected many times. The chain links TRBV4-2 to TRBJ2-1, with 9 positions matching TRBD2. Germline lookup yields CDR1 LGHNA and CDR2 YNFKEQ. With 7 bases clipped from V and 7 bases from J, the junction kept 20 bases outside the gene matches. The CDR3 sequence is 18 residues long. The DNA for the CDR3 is TGTGCCAGCACCCCTGTTCGGACCGGGACTAGCAGTTGGAATGAGCAGTTCTTC. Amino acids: CASTPVRTGTSSWNEQFF.

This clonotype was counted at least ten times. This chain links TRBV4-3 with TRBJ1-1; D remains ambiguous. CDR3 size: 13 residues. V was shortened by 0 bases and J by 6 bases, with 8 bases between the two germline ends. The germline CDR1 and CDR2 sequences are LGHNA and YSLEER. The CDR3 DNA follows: TGCGCCAGCAGCCAAGATGGGTGGTCTGAAGCTTTCTTT. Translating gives CASSQDGWSEAFF.

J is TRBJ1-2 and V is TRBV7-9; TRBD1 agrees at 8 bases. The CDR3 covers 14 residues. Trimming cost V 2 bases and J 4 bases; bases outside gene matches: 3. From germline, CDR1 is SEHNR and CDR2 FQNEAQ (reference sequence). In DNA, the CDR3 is TGTGCCAGCAGCTTAAGGACAGGGCCCTATGGCTACACCTTC. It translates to CASSLRTGPYGYTF.

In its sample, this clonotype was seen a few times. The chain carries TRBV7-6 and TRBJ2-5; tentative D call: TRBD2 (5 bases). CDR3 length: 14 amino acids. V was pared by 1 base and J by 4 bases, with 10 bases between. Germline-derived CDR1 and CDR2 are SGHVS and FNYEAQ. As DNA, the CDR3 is TGTGCCAGCAGCTTAGTCGGCGGGCCAGAGACCCAGTACTTC. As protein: CASSLVGGPETQYF.

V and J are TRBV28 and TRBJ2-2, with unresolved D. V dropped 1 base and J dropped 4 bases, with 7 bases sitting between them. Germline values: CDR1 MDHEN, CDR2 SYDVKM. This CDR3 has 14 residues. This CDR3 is CASSLLWSTGELFF. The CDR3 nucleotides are TGTGCCAGCAGTTTATTGTGGTCCACCGGGGAGCTGTTTTTT.

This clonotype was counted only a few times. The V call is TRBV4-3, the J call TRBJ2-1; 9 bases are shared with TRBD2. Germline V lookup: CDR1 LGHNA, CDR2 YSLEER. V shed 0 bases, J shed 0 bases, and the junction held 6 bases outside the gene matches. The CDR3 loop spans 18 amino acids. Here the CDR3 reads CASSQEPSGIGSYNEQFF. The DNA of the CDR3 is TGCGCCAGCAGCCAAGAACCTAGCGGGATAGGCTCCTACAATGAGCAGTTCTTC.

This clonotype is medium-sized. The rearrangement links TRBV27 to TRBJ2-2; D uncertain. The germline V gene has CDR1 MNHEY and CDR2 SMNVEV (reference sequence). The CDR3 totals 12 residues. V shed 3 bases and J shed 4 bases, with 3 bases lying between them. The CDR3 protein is CASSFGTGELFF. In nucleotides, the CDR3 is TGTGCCAGCAGTTTTGGCACCGGGGAGCTGTTTTTT.

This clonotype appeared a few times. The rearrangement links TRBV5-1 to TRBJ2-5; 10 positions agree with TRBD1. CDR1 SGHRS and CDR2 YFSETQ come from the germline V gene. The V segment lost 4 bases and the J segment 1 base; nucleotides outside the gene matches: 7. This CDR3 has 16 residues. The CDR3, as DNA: TGCGCCAGCAGCGCGACGACAGGGGGCCGCCAAGAGACCCAGTACTTC. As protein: CASSATTGGRQETQYF.

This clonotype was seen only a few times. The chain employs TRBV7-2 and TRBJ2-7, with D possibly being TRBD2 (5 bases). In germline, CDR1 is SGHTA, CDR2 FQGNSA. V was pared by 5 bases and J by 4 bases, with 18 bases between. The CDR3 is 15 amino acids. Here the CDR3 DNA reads TGTGCCAGCAGCATTTATTTGGTCCGGGATTACGAGCAGTACTTC. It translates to CASSIYLVRDYEQYF.

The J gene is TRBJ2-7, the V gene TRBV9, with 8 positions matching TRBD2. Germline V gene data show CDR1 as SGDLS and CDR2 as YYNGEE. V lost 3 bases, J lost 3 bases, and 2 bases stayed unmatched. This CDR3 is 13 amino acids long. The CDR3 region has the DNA TGTGCCAGCAGCGCCCGGGGGGGCTACGAGCAGTACTTC. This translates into CASSARGGYEQYF.

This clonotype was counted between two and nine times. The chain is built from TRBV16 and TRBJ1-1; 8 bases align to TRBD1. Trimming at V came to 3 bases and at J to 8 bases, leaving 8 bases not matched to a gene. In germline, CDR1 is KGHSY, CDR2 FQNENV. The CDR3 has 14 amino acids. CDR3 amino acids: CASSHRDRLLEAFF. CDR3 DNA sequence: TGTGCCAGCAGCCACCGGGACAGGCTTTTGGAAGCTTTCTTT.

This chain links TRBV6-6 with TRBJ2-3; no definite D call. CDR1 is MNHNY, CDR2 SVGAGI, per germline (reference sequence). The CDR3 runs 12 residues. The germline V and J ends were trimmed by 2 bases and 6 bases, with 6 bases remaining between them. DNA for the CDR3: TGTGCCAGCAGTTACAATCCGGATACGCAGTATTTT. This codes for CASSYNPDTQYF.

In DNA, the CDR3 is TGCGCCAGCGGTGATAGCGGGGGATCCTACGAGCAGTACTTC. It yields the protein CASGDSGGSYEQYF. The genes are TRBV5-1 and TRBJ2-7; 9 nucleotides match TRBD2. The CDR3 contains 14 residues. Germline-derived CDR1 and CDR2 are SGHRS and YFSETQ. The junction had 6 bases not matched to a gene; V was cut back by 7 bases and J by 1 base.

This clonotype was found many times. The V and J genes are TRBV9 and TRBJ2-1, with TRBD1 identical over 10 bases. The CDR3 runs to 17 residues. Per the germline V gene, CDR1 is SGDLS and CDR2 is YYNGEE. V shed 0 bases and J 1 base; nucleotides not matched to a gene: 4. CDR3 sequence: CASSVAPGQGSYNEQFF. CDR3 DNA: TGTGCCAGCAGCGTAGCACCGGGACAGGGGTCCTACAATGAGCAGTTCTTC.

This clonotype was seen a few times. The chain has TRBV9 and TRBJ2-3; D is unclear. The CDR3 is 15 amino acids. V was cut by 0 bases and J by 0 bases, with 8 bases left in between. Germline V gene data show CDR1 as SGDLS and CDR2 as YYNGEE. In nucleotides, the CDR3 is TGTGCCAGCAGCGTAGTGGGCTATAGCACAGATACGCAGTATTTT. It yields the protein CASSVVGYSTDTQYF.

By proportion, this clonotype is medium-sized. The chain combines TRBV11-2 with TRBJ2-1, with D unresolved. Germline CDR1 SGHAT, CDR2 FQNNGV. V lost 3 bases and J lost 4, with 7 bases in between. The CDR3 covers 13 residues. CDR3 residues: CASSLVSYNEQFF. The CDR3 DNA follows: TGTGCCAGCAGCTTGGTGAGTTACAATGAGCAGTTCTTC. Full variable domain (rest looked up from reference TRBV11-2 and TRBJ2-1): EAGVAQSPRYKIIEKRQSVAFWCNPISGHATLYWYQQILGQGPKLLIQFQNNGVVDDSQLPKDRFSAERLKGVDSTLKIQPAKLEDSAVYLCASSLVSYNEQFFGPGTRLTVL.

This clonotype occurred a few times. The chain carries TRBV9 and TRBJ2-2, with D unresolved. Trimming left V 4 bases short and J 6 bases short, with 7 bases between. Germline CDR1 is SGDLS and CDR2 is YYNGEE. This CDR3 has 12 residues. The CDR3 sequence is CASSPPPGELFF. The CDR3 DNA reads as TGTGCCAGCAGCCCCCCTCCCGGGGAGCTGTTTTTT.

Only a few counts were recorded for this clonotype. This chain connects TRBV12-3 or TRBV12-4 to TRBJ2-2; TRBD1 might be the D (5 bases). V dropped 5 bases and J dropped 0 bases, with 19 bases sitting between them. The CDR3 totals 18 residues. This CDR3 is CASSTRQSHAANTGELFF. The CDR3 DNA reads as TGTGCCAGCAGTACAAGACAGTCCCATGCCGCGAACACCGGGGAGCTGTTTTTT.

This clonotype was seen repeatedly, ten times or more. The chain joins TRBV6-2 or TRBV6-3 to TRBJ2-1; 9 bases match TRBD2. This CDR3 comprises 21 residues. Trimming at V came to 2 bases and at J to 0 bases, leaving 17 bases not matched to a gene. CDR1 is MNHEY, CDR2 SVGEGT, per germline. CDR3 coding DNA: TGTGCCAGCAGTTACCACCTAGCGGGGATACCCTACCTAAGCTCCTACAATGAGCAGTTCTTC. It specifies CASSYHLAGIPYLSSYNEQFF.